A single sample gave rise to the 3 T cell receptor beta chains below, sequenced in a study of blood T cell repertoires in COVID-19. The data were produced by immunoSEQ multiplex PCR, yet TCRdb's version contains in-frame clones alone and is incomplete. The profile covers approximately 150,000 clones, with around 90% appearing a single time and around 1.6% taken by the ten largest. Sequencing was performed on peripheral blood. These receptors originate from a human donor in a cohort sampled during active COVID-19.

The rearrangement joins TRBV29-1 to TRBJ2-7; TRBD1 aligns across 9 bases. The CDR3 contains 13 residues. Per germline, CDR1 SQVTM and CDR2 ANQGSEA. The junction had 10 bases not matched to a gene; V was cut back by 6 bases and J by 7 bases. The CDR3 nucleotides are TGCAGCGTCGAATCACAGGGGGCTCGTGAGCAGTACTTC. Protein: CSVESQGAREQYF.

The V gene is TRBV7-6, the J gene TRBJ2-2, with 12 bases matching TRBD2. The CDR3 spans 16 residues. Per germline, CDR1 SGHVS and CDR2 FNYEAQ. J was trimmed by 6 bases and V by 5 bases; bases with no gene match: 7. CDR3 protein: CASSNLAGGPSGELFF. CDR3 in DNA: TGTGCCAGCAGCAACCTAGCGGGGGGGCCGTCCGGGGAGCTGTTTTTT.

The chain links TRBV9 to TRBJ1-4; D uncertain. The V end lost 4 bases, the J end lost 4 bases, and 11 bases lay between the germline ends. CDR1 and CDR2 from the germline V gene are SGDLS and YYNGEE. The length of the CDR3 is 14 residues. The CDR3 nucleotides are TGTGCCAGCAGCCCAGATCTTTATAATGAAAAACTGTTTTTT. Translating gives CASSPDLYNEKLFF.